This TCR beta chain was found in a study of neoadjuvant anti-PD-1 for oral cavity cancer. Across the study: Patients mostly received three to four biweekly nivolumab doses at 3 mg/kg before surgery. Patients without progression got a fourth dose around day 43.

The method was immunoSEQ multiplex PCR; TCRdb's version includes in-frame clones alone and lacks a portion of them. This table holds 10,000 to 15,000 clones, roughly 60% found once. Patients had HPV-negative, locally advanced oral cavity squamous cell carcinoma. This material consisted of PBMCs, taken before nivolumab (anti-PD-1) treatment. This clonotype originated in a person aged 40 to 85 with oral cavity squamous cell carcinoma.

This CDR3 reads CASSPTRRATEAFF. CDR3 nucleotides: TGTGCCAGCAGCCCTACTAGGAGGGCCACTGAAGCTTTCTTT. The chain combines TRBV16 with TRBJ1-1; no definite D call. The CDR3 runs 14 residues. Germline assignment: CDR1 KGHSY and CDR2 FQNENV. V was clipped by 4 bases and J by 4 bases, with 13 bases between them.